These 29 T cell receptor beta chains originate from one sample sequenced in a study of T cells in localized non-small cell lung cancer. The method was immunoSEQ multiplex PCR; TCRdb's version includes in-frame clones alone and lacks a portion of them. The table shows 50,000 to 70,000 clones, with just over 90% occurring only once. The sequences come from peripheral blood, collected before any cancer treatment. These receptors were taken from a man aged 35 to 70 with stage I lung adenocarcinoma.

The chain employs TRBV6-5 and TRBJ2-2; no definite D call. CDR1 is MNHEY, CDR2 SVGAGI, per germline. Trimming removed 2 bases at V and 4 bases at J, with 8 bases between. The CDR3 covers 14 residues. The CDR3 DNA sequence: TGTGCCAGCAGTTACAGTCAGGCCACCGGGGAGCTGTTTTTT. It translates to CASSYSQATGELFF.

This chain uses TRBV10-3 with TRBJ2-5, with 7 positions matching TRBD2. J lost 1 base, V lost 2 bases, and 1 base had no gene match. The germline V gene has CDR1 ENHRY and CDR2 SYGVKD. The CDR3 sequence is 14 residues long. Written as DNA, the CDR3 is TGTGCCATCAGTGAGGGCGGGGGCCAAGAGACCCAGTACTTC. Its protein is CAISEGGGQETQYF.

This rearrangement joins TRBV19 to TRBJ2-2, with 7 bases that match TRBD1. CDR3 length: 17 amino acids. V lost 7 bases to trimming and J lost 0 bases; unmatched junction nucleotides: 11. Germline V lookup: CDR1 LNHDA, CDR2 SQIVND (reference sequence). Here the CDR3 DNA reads TGTGCCAGTATTCTTCAGTCTGACAGGGCGAACACCGGGGAGCTGTTTTTT. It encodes CASILQSDRANTGELFF.

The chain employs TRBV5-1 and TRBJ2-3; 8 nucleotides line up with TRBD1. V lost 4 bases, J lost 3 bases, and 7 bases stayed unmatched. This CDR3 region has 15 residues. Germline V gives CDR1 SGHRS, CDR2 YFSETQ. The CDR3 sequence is CASSTTGGGTDTQYF. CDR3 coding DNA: TGCGCCAGCAGCACCACAGGGGGAGGTACAGATACGCAGTATTTT.

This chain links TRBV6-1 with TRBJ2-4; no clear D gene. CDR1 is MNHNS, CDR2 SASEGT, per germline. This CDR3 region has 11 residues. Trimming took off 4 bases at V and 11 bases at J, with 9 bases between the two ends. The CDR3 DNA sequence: TGTGCCAGCAGTGGTCCGGTCGTTCAGTACTTC. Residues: CASSGPVVQYF.

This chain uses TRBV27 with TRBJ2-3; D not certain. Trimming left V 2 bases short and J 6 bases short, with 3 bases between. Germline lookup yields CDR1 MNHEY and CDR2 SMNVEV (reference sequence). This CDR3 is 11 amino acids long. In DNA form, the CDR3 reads TGTGCCAGCAGTTTAAAGGATACGCAGTATTTT. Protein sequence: CASSLKDTQYF.

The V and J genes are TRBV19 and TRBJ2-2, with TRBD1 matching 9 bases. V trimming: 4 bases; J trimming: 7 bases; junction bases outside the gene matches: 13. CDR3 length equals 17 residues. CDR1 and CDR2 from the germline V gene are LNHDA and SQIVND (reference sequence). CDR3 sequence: CASSTMQRTGVGGELFF. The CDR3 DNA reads TGTGCCAGTAGTACCATGCAGAGGACAGGGGTTGGCGGGGAGCTGTTTTTT.

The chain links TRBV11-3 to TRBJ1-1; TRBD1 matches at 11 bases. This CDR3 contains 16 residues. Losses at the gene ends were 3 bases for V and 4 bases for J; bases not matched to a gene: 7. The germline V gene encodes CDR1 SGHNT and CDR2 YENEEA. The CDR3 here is CASSLVGQGVPTEAFF. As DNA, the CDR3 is TGTGCCAGCAGCTTGGTGGGACAGGGGGTGCCCACTGAAGCTTTCTTT.

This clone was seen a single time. Written as DNA, the CDR3 is TGCGCCAGCAGCCAAGATCAGAACGGGTACGAGCAGTACTTC. Translated: CASSQDQNGYEQYF. This sequence joins TRBV4-1 and TRBJ2-7; unclear D gene. The germline V gene encodes CDR1 MGHRA and CDR2 YSYEKL. Trimming removed 0 bases at V and 4 bases at J, with 10 bases between. The CDR3 runs to 14 residues.

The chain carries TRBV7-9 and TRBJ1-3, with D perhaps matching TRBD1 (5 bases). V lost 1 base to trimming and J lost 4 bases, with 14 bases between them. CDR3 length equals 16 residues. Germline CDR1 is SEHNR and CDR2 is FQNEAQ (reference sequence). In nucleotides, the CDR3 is TGTGCCAGCAGCTTAGTTCTTCCGGGACGCGGAAACACCATATATTTT. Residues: CASSLVLPGRGNTIYF.

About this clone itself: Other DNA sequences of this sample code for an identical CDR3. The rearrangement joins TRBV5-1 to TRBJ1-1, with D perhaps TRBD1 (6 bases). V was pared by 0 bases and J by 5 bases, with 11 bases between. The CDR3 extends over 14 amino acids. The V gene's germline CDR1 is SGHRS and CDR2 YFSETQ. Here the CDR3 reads CASSLAGGGTEAFF. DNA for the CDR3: TGCGCCAGCAGCTTGGCGGGAGGGGGTACTGAAGCTTTCTTT.

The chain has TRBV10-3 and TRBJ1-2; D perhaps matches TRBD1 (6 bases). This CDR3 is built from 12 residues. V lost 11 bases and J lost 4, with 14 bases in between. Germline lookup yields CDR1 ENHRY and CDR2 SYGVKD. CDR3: CAAGAIGYGYTF. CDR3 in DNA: TGTGCCGCGGGGGCTATAGGCTATGGCTACACCTTC.

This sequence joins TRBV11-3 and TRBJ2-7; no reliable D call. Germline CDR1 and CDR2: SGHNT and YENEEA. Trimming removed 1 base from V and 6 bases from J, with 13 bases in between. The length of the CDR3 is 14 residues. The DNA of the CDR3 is TGTGCCAGCAGCTTAGGGCAGTTTTCCGGCGAGCAGTACTTC. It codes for CASSLGQFSGEQYF.

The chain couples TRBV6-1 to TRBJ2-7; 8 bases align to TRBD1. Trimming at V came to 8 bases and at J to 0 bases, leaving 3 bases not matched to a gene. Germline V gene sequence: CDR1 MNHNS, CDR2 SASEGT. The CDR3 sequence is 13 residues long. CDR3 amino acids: CASRTGSSYEQYF. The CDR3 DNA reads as TGTGCCAGCCGGACAGGGTCCTCCTACGAGCAGTACTTC.

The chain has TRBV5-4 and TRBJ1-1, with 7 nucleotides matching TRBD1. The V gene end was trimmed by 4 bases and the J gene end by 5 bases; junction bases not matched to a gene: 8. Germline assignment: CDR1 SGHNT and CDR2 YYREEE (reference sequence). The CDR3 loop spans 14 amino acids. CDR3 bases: TGTGCCAGCAGCCGCCCCGACAGGGTTACTGAAGCTTTCTTT. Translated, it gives CASSRPDRVTEAFF.

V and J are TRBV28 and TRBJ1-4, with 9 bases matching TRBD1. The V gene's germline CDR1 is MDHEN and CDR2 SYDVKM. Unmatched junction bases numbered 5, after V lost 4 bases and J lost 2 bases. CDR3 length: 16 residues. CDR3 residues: CASSSPGTGTNEKLFF. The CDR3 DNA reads TGTGCCAGCAGTTCCCCCGGGACAGGGACTAATGAAAAACTGTTTTTT.

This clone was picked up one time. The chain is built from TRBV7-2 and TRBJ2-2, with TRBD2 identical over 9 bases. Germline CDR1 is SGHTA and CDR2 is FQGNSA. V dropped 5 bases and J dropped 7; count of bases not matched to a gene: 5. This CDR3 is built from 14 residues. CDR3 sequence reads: CASSRGLAVGELFF. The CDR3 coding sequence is TGTGCCAGCAGCCGGGGACTAGCCGTCGGGGAGCTGTTTTTT.

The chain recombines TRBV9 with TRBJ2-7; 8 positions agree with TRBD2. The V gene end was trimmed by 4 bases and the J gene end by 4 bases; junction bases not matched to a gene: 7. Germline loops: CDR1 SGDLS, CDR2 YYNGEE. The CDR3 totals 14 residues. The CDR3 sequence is CASSQTSGSYEQYF. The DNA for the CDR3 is TGTGCCAGCAGCCAAACTAGCGGAAGTTACGAGCAGTACTTC.

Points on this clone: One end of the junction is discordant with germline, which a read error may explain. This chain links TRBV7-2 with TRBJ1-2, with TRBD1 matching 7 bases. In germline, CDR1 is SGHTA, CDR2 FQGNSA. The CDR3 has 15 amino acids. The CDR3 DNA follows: TGTGCCAGCAGTTTAGCGGGGGACAGTTCTGATGGCTACACCTTC. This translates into CASSLAGDSSDGYTF.

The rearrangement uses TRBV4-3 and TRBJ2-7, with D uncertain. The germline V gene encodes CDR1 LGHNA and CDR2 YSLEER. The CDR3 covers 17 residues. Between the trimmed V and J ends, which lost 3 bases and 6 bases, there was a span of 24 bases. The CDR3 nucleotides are TGCGCCAGCAGCCACACAAAGATTTACCGGATATTTTGCGAGCAGTACTTC. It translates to CASSHTKIYRIFCEQYF.

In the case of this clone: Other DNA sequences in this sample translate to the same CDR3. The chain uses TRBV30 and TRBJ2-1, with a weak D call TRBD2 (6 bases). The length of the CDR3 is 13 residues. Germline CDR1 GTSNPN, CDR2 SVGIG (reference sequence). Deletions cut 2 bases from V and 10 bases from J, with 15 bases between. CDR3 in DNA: TGTGCCTGGAGTTATAGCGGAAGTTGGGAGCAGTTCTTC. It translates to CAWSYSGSWEQFF.

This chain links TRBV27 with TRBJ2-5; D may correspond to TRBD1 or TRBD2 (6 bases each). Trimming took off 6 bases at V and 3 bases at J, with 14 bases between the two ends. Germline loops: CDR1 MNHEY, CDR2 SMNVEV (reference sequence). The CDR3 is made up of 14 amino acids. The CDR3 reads CASSRTGAEETQYF. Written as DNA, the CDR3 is TGTGCCAGCAGCCGCACGGGGGCTGAAGAGACCCAGTACTTC.

CDR3 bases: TGCGCCAGCAGCCTAAACGAGGGACTAGCGGGGCTCAATGAGCAGTTCTTC. Encoded protein: CASSLNEGLAGLNEQFF. The genes are TRBV4-1 and TRBJ2-1, with 13 nucleotides matching TRBD2. With V trimmed by 4 bases and J by 6 bases, 9 bases remained unmatched. CDR1 is MGHRA and CDR2 is YSYEKL in the germline V gene. This CDR3 contains 17 residues.

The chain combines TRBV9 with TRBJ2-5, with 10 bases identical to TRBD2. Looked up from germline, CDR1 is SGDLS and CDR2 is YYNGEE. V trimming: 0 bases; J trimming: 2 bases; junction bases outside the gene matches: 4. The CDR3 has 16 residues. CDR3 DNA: TGTGCCAGCAGCGTAGAACAAGCGGGAGGGCAAGAGACCCAGTACTTC. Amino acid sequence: CASSVEQAGGQETQYF.

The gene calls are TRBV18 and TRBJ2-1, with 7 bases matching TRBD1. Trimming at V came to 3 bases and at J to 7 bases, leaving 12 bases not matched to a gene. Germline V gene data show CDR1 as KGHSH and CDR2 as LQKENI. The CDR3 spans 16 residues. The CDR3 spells CASSPSPGTVQNEQFF. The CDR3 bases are TGTGCCAGCTCACCCTCCCCTGGGACAGTACAGAATGAGCAGTTCTTC.

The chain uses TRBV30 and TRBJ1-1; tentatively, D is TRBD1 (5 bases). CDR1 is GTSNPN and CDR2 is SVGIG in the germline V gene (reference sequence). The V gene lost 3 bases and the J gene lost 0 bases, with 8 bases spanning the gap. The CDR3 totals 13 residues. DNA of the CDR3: TGTGCCTGGAGCGAGACAGTGAACACTGAAGCTTTCTTT. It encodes CAWSETVNTEAFF. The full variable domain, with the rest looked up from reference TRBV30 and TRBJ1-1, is SQTIHQWPATLVQPVGSPLSLECTVEGTSNPNLYWYRQAAGRGLQLLFYSVGIGQISSEVPQNLSASRPQDRQFILSSKKLLLSDSGFYLCAWSETVNTEAFFGQGTRLTVV.

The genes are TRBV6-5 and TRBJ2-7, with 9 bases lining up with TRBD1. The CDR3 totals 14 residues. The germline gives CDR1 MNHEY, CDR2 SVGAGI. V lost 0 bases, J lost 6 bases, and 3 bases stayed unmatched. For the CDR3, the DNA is TGTGCCAGCAGTTACTCTGACAGGGGGGGCGAGCAGTACTTC. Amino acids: CASSYSDRGGEQYF.

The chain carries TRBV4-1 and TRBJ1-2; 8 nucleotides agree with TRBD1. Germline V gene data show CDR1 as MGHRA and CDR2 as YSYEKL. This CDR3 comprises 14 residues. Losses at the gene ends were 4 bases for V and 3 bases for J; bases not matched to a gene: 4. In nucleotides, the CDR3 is TGCGCCAGCAGCCGCCAGACAGGGGACTATGGCTACACCTTC. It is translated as CASSRQTGDYGYTF.

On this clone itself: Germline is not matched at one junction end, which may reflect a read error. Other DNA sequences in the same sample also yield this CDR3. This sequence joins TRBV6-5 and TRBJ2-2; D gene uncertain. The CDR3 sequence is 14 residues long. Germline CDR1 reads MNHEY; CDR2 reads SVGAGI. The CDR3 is CASSYDTDTGELFF. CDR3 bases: TGTGCCAGCAGTTACGACACAGACACTGGGGAGCTGTTTTTT.